The T cell receptor beta chain described here comes from a study of blood T cells in healthy people across ages. Trimming took 5 bases from V and 5 from J; bases not matched to a gene: 10. CDR1 is MNHEY, CDR2 SVGEGT, per germline. The CDR3 consists of 16 residues. General observations from the study: A strong correlation was found between TCR beta diversity and the percentage of naive T cells.

This clonotype was observed a few times. Its antigen is not identified. Next came a second PCR, run for about 6 to 12 cycles, which used a sample-barcoded 5' primer along with a J-beta primer mix. MiXCR, run by TCRdb on the 5' RACE reads, gives a single entry per CDR3 protein. The sample gives 1.5 million to 2 million distinct CDR3 sequences, 39% of which show up once; under 30% is in the top ten. The sequencing sample was made of blood. The rearrangement uses TRBV6-2 or TRBV6-3 and TRBJ2-3, with TRBD1 identical over 10 bases. This TCR derives from a human donor in good health. CDR3 protein: CASSTLTGGAEDTQYF. DNA for the CDR3: TGTGCCAGCAGTACGTTGACAGGGGGCGCGGAAGATACGCAGTATTTT.